This T cell receptor (beta chain) was sequenced for a study of PD-1 blockade in classical Hodgkin lymphoma. Study as a whole: A 3 mg/kg intravenous dose of nivolumab was received by patients every 2 weeks. General study points: The authors excluded patients who started nivolumab under 1 year after ASCT.

CDR1 is KGHSH and CDR2 is LQKENI in the germline V gene. V was clipped by 5 bases and J by 1 base; unmatched bases: 2. The CDR3 is 15 amino acids. Of note for this clone: Antigen unknown.

Every one of the patients relapsed after autologous stem cell transplantation (brentuximab vedotin exposure was variable). Using immunoSEQ multiplex PCR, the repertoire was profiled, and TCRdb retains in-frame clones only, with some absent. The profile shows 120,000 to 150,000 clones, nearly 80% of them singletons. The sample was peripheral blood mononuclear cells (PBMCs), taken before the second cycle of nivolumab. V usage is TRBV18 and J usage is TRBJ2-1, with 10 bases aligning to TRBD2. The receptor was isolated from a human donor with classical Hodgkin lymphoma. CDR3 DNA sequence: TGTGCCAGCTCAGAAGCGGGGGGGTCCTACAATGAGCAGTTCTTC. Translating it yields CASSEAGGSYNEQFF.